This entry lists 27 T cell receptor beta chains sequenced from one sample in a study of T cell responses to AZD1222 COVID-19 vaccine. Measured with immunoSEQ multiplex PCR; TCRdb has only the in-frame clones, and not every one. The sample records about 140,000 clones, 92% being singletons. The sample consisted of peripheral blood, taken on day 0 of AZD1222 vaccination. The receptors shown here come from an adult in good health.

The chain recombines TRBV30 with TRBJ2-3; 10 nucleotides align to TRBD2. The germline CDR1 and CDR2 sequences are GTSNPN and SVGIG (reference sequence). J lost 4 bases, V lost 5 bases, and 3 bases had no gene match. This CDR3 spans 13 amino acids. The DNA of the CDR3 is TGTGCCTGGGCCAGCGGGGGGGCAGATACGCAGTATTTT. It encodes CAWASGGADTQYF.

The chain links TRBV11-2 to TRBJ1-1; TRBD1 is a possible D gene (6 bases). The germline V gene has CDR1 SGHAT and CDR2 FQNNGV. The CDR3 length is 18 residues. Trimming took off 5 bases at V and 0 bases at J, with 22 bases between the two ends. Here the CDR3 reads CASSVLATGIPMNTEAFF. The CDR3 nucleotides are TGTGCCAGCAGCGTTCTCGCTACAGGGATCCCCATGAACACTGAAGCTTTCTTT.

The rearrangement joins TRBV20-1 to TRBJ2-5, with D maybe TRBD2 (5 bases). Germline CDR1 DFQATT, CDR2 SNEGSKA (reference sequence). This CDR3 is 10 amino acids long. The ends were cut back, 6 bases at V and 10 bases at J, with 12 bases in the middle. The CDR3 coding sequence is TGCAGTGCGGTGTGGGCGGGCCAGTACTTC. Translating it yields CSAVWAGQYF.

The rearrangement uses TRBV5-4 and TRBJ1-2, with 9 bases fitting TRBD1. Looked up from germline, CDR1 is SGHNT and CDR2 is YYREEE (reference sequence). The CDR3 is 17 residues long. The trim removed 0 bases at V and 0 bases at J, leaving 6 bases unmatched. Here the CDR3 reads CASSLGPGQGTNYGYTF. The DNA of the CDR3 is TGTGCCAGCAGCTTGGGGCCGGGACAGGGAACTAACTATGGCTACACCTTC.

This chain links TRBV27 with TRBJ2-7, with 10 bases identical to TRBD1. CDR3 size: 14 residues. J gave up 7 bases and V 2 bases, and 5 bases lay outside the gene matches. Germline values: CDR1 MNHEY, CDR2 SMNVEV (reference sequence). The CDR3: CASSLQDRGWEQYF. The CDR3 nucleotides are TGTGCCAGCAGTTTACAGGACAGGGGGTGGGAGCAGTACTTC.

This clone was counted once. This rearrangement joins TRBV14 to TRBJ2-3, with D possibly being TRBD1 (6 bases). Deletions cut 4 bases from V and 2 bases from J, with 16 bases between. Germline V gene data show CDR1 as SGHDN and CDR2 as FVKESK. The CDR3 extends over 16 amino acids. CDR3 nucleotide sequence: TGTGCCAGCAGCCCGCTTGGTCGGACAGACACAGATACGCAGTATTTT. Translated, it gives CASSPLGRTDTDTQYF.

The CDR3 DNA reads TGTGCCAGCAGCCCACTGGGTACAGGAAACACCATATATTTT. Translation: CASSPLGTGNTIYF. The chain is built from TRBV7-6 and TRBJ1-3; D is unclear. Germline assignment: CDR1 SGHVS and CDR2 FNYEAQ. The V and J ends lost 5 bases and 4 bases respectively, with 12 bases between them. This CDR3 has 14 amino acids.

The chain employs TRBV29-1 and TRBJ1-2, with D maybe TRBD1 (5 bases). The germline CDR1 and CDR2 sequences are SQVTM and ANQGSEA. Trimming took 3 bases from V and 8 from J, leaving 13 bases between them. This CDR3 contains 12 residues. CDR3 bases: TGCAGCGTTGAGGCTCAGGGAAGGGGCTACACCTTC. Amino acids: CSVEAQGRGYTF.

The V call is TRBV20-1, the J call TRBJ2-3; D not certain. Germline V gene sequence: CDR1 DFQATT, CDR2 SNEGSKA (reference sequence). V was pared by 8 bases and J by 4 bases, with 10 bases between. This CDR3 spans 11 amino acids. This CDR3 is CSTGTSDTQYF. DNA for the CDR3: TGCAGTACTGGTACGTCAGATACGCAGTATTTT.

The chain links TRBV5-8 to TRBJ1-1, with TRBD1 matching 8 bases. Germline loops: CDR1 SGHTS, CDR2 YDEGEE. The CDR3 sequence is 16 residues long. J lost 0 bases, V lost 0 bases, and 4 bases had no gene match. CDR3 coding DNA: TGTGCCAGCAGCTTGGGGAGGACAGGGCTGAACACTGAAGCTTTCTTT. Protein sequence: CASSLGRTGLNTEAFF.

The chain uses TRBV24-1 and TRBJ1-1; D not certain. The germline V gene has CDR1 KGHDR and CDR2 SFDVKD. Trimming cost V 5 bases and J 1 base, with 7 bases left between them. This CDR3 has 13 residues. CDR3 sequence: CATSALGNTEAFF. CDR3 in DNA: TGTGCCACCAGTGCTCTAGGGAACACTGAAGCTTTCTTT.

This clone was seen only a few times. In the same sample, other DNA sequences code for this CDR3. This chain uses TRBV6-4 with TRBJ2-2, with D possibly being TRBD2 (5 bases). Germline V gene sequence: CDR1 MRHNA, CDR2 SNTAGT. V was shortened by 0 bases and J by 3 bases, with 5 bases between the two germline ends. The CDR3 loop spans 14 amino acids. CDR3 in amino acids: CASSDSRDTGELFF. The CDR3 bases are TGTGCCAGCAGTGACTCGCGGGACACCGGGGAGCTGTTTTTT.

This chain's CDR3 is CASSQDRGFYYEQYF. The DNA of the CDR3 is TGCGCCAGCAGCCAGGACAGGGGATTCTACTACGAGCAGTACTTC. The chain links TRBV4-1 to TRBJ2-7; 9 bases are a match to TRBD1. The CDR3 loop spans 15 amino acids. Germline V gene lookup returns CDR1 MGHRA and CDR2 YSYEKL. The trim removed 3 bases at V and 3 bases at J, leaving 6 bases unmatched.

The V gene is TRBV5-1, the J gene TRBJ2-3; 10 bases align to TRBD2. In germline, CDR1 is SGHRS, CDR2 YFSETQ. Losses at the gene ends were 2 bases for V and 2 bases for J; bases not matched to a gene: 14. The CDR3 is 19 amino acids. Here the CDR3 reads CASSFSGTSVPMPTDTQYF. CDR3 in DNA: TGCGCCAGCAGCTTTTCCGGGACTAGCGTCCCTATGCCCACAGATACGCAGTATTTT.

The chain joins TRBV5-1 to TRBJ1-6; tentatively, D is TRBD1 (5 bases). The V and J ends lost 2 bases and 8 bases respectively, with 11 bases between them. The CDR3 covers 14 residues. CDR1 and CDR2 from the germline V gene are SGHRS and YFSETQ. The CDR3 is CASSFGDGHSPLHF. DNA of the CDR3: TGCGCCAGCAGCTTCGGGGACGGACATTCACCCCTCCACTTT.

The chain couples TRBV7-9 to TRBJ1-2; D is uncertain. CDR3 length: 17 residues. V shed 4 bases and J shed 4 bases, with 22 bases lying between them. Germline lookup yields CDR1 SEHNR and CDR2 FQNEAQ (reference sequence). CDR3 DNA: TGTGCCAGCAGCTCCCGGATTGGCGGAGACAACCCCTATGGCTACACCTTC. Translating gives CASSSRIGGDNPYGYTF.

This chain joins TRBV4-1 and TRBJ1-2; D gene uncertain. With 4 bases removed from V and 2 bases from J, the gap between germline ends came to 11 bases. The V gene's germline CDR1 is MGHRA and CDR2 YSYEKL. CDR3 length: 14 residues. CDR3 region: CASSPLGPNYGYTF. The CDR3 coding sequence is TGCGCCAGCAGCCCTCTAGGCCCAAACTATGGCTACACCTTC.

In its sample, this clone was seen once. The chain carries TRBV5-1 and TRBJ2-2; D might be TRBD2 (5 bases). V lost 0 bases, J lost 5 bases, and 11 bases lay in between. This CDR3 has 15 amino acids. CDR1 is SGHRS, CDR2 YFSETQ, per germline. CDR3 sequence: CASSLVAGGTGELFF. CDR3 DNA sequence: TGCGCCAGCAGCTTGGTTGCAGGCGGGACCGGGGAGCTGTTTTTT.

The gene calls are TRBV6-4 and TRBJ1-1; D is unresolved. Trimming cost V 6 bases and J 12 bases, with 20 bases left between them. The CDR3 contains 13 residues. CDR1 and CDR2 (germline): MRHNA, SNTAGT. As DNA, the CDR3 is TGTGCCAGCAGATCGCGGGGAGGGCACGAATCTTTCTTT. It encodes CASRSRGGHESFF.

This chain uses TRBV7-2 with TRBJ2-1; D possibly corresponds to TRBD2 (6 bases). CDR1 is SGHTA and CDR2 is FQGNSA in the germline V gene. V lost 4 bases and J lost 7, with 14 bases in between. The CDR3 contains 14 residues. In nucleotides, the CDR3 is TGTGCCAGCAGCTCCTCTAGCGCAAGGAATGAGCAGTTCTTC. Translating it yields CASSSSSARNEQFF.

The table lists this clone with a count of one. This chain uses TRBV7-2 with TRBJ2-7, with 7 bases matching TRBD2. Losses at the gene ends were 5 bases for V and 3 bases for J; bases not matched to a gene: 13. The CDR3 has 16 amino acids. Germline lookup yields CDR1 SGHTA and CDR2 FQGNSA. The CDR3 sequence: CASSLQFSGRHYEQYF. The CDR3 nucleotides read TGTGCCAGCAGCCTCCAATTTAGCGGGCGCCACTACGAGCAGTACTTC.

CDR3 DNA sequence: TGTGCCTGGATAATTGGCGGGAGTGAAGCTTTCTTT. This translates into CAWIIGGSEAFF. The chain carries TRBV30 and TRBJ1-1, with D unresolved. In germline, CDR1 is GTSNPN, CDR2 SVGIG (reference sequence). CDR3 size: 12 residues. The V end lost 4 bases, the J end lost 7 bases, and 13 bases lay between the germline ends.

V is TRBV3-1 (or the pseudogene TRBV3-2) and J is TRBJ2-1; 9 nucleotides line up with TRBD2. The V and J ends lost 4 bases and 5 bases, in that order; junction bases with no gene match: 12. Per the germline V gene, CDR1 is LGHDT and CDR2 is YNNKEL (reference sequence). This CDR3 comprises 17 residues. CDR3 nucleotide sequence: TGTGCCAGCAGCCCCCCCCTGGGGCGGGGGGGGGACAATGAGCAGTTCTTC. This gives the protein CASSPPLGRGGDNEQFF.

This rearrangement joins TRBV6-5 to TRBJ1-1; D call uncertain. The CDR3 spans 12 residues. The V end lost 6 bases, the J end lost 5 bases, and 10 bases lay between the germline ends. Looked up from germline, CDR1 is MNHEY and CDR2 is SVGAGI. As DNA, the CDR3 is TGTGCCAGCAGCGCCACAGTTACTGAAGCTTTCTTT. Encoded protein: CASSATVTEAFF.

As concerns this clone: At one end the junction does not follow the germline gene, possibly because of a read error. The chain employs TRBV12-3 or TRBV12-4 and TRBJ1-3, with 8 bases that match TRBD1. This CDR3 has 10 residues. The CDR3 nucleotides read TGTGCCAGCAGCGGACAGGGAGCAGATTTT. As protein: CASSGQGADF.

The V and J genes are TRBV7-9 and TRBJ1-2, with TRBD1 as a possible D gene (5 bases). The CDR3 loop spans 16 amino acids. V lost 2 bases and J lost 2, with 15 bases in between. Germline loops: CDR1 SEHNR, CDR2 FQNEAQ (reference sequence). CDR3 sequence reads: CASSLTPGQKNYGYTF. The CDR3 nucleotides read TGTGCCAGCAGCTTAACTCCAGGACAAAAGAACTATGGCTACACCTTC.

The rearrangement uses TRBV3-1 (or the pseudogene TRBV3-2) and TRBJ2-7; 8 positions match TRBD1. The CDR3 has 14 residues. The ends lost 4 bases at V and 1 base at J; junction bases unmatched: 3. Germline CDR1 is LGHDT and CDR2 is YNNKEL (reference sequence). The CDR3 DNA reads as TGTGCCAGCAGCCGGCAGGGGGCTTCCTACGAGCAGTACTTC. Translating it yields CASSRQGASYEQYF.